This T cell receptor (beta chain) was sequenced for a study of cytomegalovirus exposure and HLA in healthy donors. Findings and caveats of the study: Altogether, about 160 TCR beta chains were recorded as cytomegalovirus-associated. Whilst most TCR sequences proved rare, a subset of public TCRs occurred across many donors.

Data came from immunoSEQ multiplex PCR; TCRdb stores just in-frame clones and leaves some out. The data show roughly 250,000 clones, 86% seen once. V trimming: 0 bases; J trimming: 5 bases; junction bases outside the gene matches: 5. In germline, CDR1 is SGHRS, CDR2 YFSETQ. The CDR3 sequence is 15 residues long. The donors were part of the validation cohort of over a hundred subjects. That cohort was separate from the first cohort, which comprised under 750 subjects. Concerning this clone itself: Its antigen is still unknown.

The chain uses TRBV5-1 and TRBJ1-1; 9 nucleotides align to TRBD1. The source of this sequence is a woman aged 25 to 39 in good health and CMV-seropositive. Sequencing was done on a sample of PBMCs. The CDR3 nucleotides read TGCGCCAGCAGCTTGGTGGGGACAGGGCAAACTGAAGCTTTCTTT. It encodes CASSLVGTGQTEAFF. The variable domain in full, with the rest retrieved from reference TRBV5-1 and TRBJ1-1, is KAGVTQTPRYLIKTRGQQVTLSCSPISGHRSVSWYQQTPGQGLQFLFEYFSETQRNKGNFPGRFSGRQFSNSRSEMNVSTLELGDSALYLCASSLVGTGQTEAFFGQGTRLTVV.